These 25 T cell receptor beta chains were sequenced from one sample in a study of cytomegalovirus exposure and HLA in healthy donors. The PCR had 60 Vbeta and 13 Jbeta primers. Profiling relied on immunoSEQ multiplex PCR, and the TCRdb table lists in-frame clones only, not all of them. The sample records approximately 200,000 clones, about 86% being singletons. Material: PBMCs. These receptor sequences come from a woman aged 18-29 years in good health and CMV-seropositive.

A few counts support this clone. The V and J genes are TRBV18 and TRBJ2-6; no reliable D call. The CDR3 length is 16 residues. CDR1 is KGHSH and CDR2 is LQKENI in the germline V gene. Trimming pared 3 bases from V and 1 base from J, leaving 10 bases between. CDR3 DNA: TGTGCCAGCTCACCCCTGGCGGATTCTGGGGCCAACGTCCTGACTTTC. This encodes CASSPLADSGANVLTF. The whole variable domain, filled in from reference TRBV18 and TRBJ2-6, reads NAGVMQNPRHLVRRRGQEARLRCSPMKGHSHVYWYRQLPEEGLKFMVYLQKENIIDESGMPKERFSAEFPKEGPSILRIQQVVRGDSAAYFCASSPLADSGANVLTFGAGSRLTVL.

The rearrangement links TRBV10-1 to TRBJ2-7, with D possibly being TRBD2 (7 bases). The CDR3 totals 14 residues. The germline V gene encodes CDR1 WNHNN and CDR2 SYGVQD (reference sequence). V shed 2 bases and J shed 2 bases, with 10 bases lying between them. The CDR3 protein is CASSEGRGPYEQYF. CDR3 DNA sequence: TGCGCCAGCAGTGAGGGGCGGGGGCCCTACGAGCAGTACTTC.

The V gene is TRBV15, the J gene TRBJ2-1, with a tentative D call TRBD2 (6 bases). Germline CDR1 is LNHNV and CDR2 is YYDKDF (reference sequence). V was pared by 1 base and J by 6 bases, with 7 bases between. CDR3 length equals 13 residues. The CDR3, as DNA: TGTGCCACCAGCAGAGTTAGCGGCAATGAGCAGTTCTTC. This encodes CATSRVSGNEQFF. Full variable domain (outside the CDR3, taken from reference TRBV15 and TRBJ2-1): DAMVIQNPRYQVTQFGKPVTLSCSQTLNHNVMYWYQQKSSQAPKLLFHYYDKDFNNEADTPDNFQSRRPNTSFCFLDIRSPGLGDTAMYLCATSRVSGNEQFFGPGTRLTVL.

This clone was seen a handful of times. The chain employs TRBV5-4 and TRBJ2-1; 8 positions match TRBD2. The ends lost 3 bases at V and 5 bases at J; junction bases unmatched: 10. From germline, CDR1 is SGHNT and CDR2 YYREEE (reference sequence). The CDR3 runs to 16 residues. The CDR3 DNA reads as TGTGCCAGCAGCTCCCCGCGGGGGGCCTCAAACAATGAGCAGTTCTTC. This codes for CASSSPRGASNNEQFF.

Notes on this clone: One junction end does not reproduce the germline sequence, and a read error may be involved. J is TRBJ2-4 and V is TRBV11-3; weak D call: TRBD2 (6 bases). Germline assignment: CDR1 SGHNT and CDR2 YENEEA. The CDR3 contains 17 residues. CDR3 sequence reads: CASSLGGIGEAKNSQYF. The CDR3 DNA is TGTGCCAGCAGCTTAGGAGGGATCGGGGAGGCCAAAAACAGTCAGTACTTC. Filled out from reference TRBV11-3 and TRBJ2-4, the complete variable domain reads EAGVVQSPRYKIIEKKQPVAFWCNPISGHNTLYWYLQNLGQGPELLIRYENEEAVDDSQLPKDRFSAERLKGVDSTLKIQPAELGDSAVYLCASSLGGIGEAKNSQYFGAGTRLSVL.

This chain uses TRBV6-4 with TRBJ2-3; perhaps TRBD1 as D (5 bases). The CDR3 spans 15 residues. CDR1 MRHNA and CDR2 SNTAGT come from the germline V gene. V was clipped by 3 bases and J by 1 base, with 11 bases between them. CDR3 region: CASSETVLGTDTQYF. The DNA of the CDR3 is TGTGCCAGCAGTGAGACAGTACTGGGCACAGATACGCAGTATTTT.

The genes are TRBV10-3 and TRBJ1-1, with a weak D call TRBD1 (5 bases). Per the germline V gene, CDR1 is ENHRY and CDR2 is SYGVKD. The CDR3 runs to 16 residues. The V end was cut by 8 bases, the J end by 0 bases, with 19 bases between. This CDR3 reads CAIPREFGQLNTEAFF. The CDR3 DNA is TGTGCCATCCCTCGTGAATTCGGACAATTGAACACTGAAGCTTTCTTT.

A single count supports this clone. The chain is built from TRBV27 and TRBJ2-5; TRBD2 matches at 9 bases. Germline CDR1 and CDR2: MNHEY and SMNVEV (reference sequence). The V segment lost 2 bases and the J segment 2 bases; nucleotides outside the gene matches: 6. This CDR3 is 16 amino acids long. CDR3 sequence reads: CASSLRVSGGQETQYF. CDR3 bases: TGTGCCAGCAGTTTACGGGTTAGCGGGGGACAAGAGACCCAGTACTTC.

This clone was recorded a few times. V usage is TRBV28 and J usage is TRBJ2-5; 12 positions agree with TRBD2. J gave up 5 bases and V 2 bases, and 6 bases lay outside the gene matches. The CDR3 covers 16 residues. Per the germline V gene, CDR1 is MDHEN and CDR2 is SYDVKM. The CDR3 sequence is CASSLRLAGGLETQYF. The DNA for the CDR3 is TGTGCCAGCAGTTTACGCCTAGCGGGGGGGCTTGAGACCCAGTACTTC.

The chain couples TRBV4-2 to TRBJ2-3, with 9 bases fitting TRBD2. V was clipped by 2 bases and J by 2 bases; unmatched bases: 5. Germline assignment: CDR1 LGHNA and CDR2 YNFKEQ. The CDR3 totals 16 residues. CDR3 DNA: TGTGCCAGCAGCCAACGGTCTAGCGGGGACACAGATACGCAGTATTTT. Protein: CASSQRSSGDTDTQYF.

The chain couples TRBV28 to TRBJ1-2; weak D call: TRBD1 (5 bases). V lost 11 bases and J 5 bases, leaving 18 bases between the germline ends. The germline V gene has CDR1 MDHEN and CDR2 SYDVKM. This CDR3 region has 13 residues. As DNA, the CDR3 is TGTGCCTCCCAACAATCGACAGTGTATGGCTACACCTTC. This codes for CASQQSTVYGYTF.

This sequence joins TRBV28 and TRBJ1-1; 8 bases align to TRBD1. The germline CDR1 and CDR2 sequences are MDHEN and SYDVKM. J was trimmed by 5 bases and V by 8 bases; bases with no gene match: 13. This CDR3 has 15 residues. Written as DNA, the CDR3 is TGTGCCAGCGGAGCCCGCGGACAGGGCCTTACTGAAGCTTTCTTT. It translates to CASGARGQGLTEAFF.

The V call is TRBV6-5, the J call TRBJ1-6; D gene uncertain. The germline gives CDR1 MNHEY, CDR2 SVGAGI. V lost 5 bases, J lost 10 bases, and 12 bases lay in between. The CDR3 covers 13 residues. The CDR3 spells CASSPGQRSPLHF. The DNA for the CDR3 is TGTGCCAGCAGTCCCGGCCAGCGGTCACCCCTCCACTTT.

The V gene is TRBV6-5, the J gene TRBJ1-2; TRBD1 agrees at 8 bases. V shed 5 bases and J 6 bases; nucleotides not matched to a gene: 8. The germline V gene has CDR1 MNHEY and CDR2 SVGAGI. The CDR3 loop spans 14 amino acids. CDR3 sequence reads: CASSPRQGRDGYTF. The DNA of the CDR3 is TGTGCCAGCAGTCCACGACAGGGGCGAGATGGCTACACCTTC.

The chain employs TRBV21-1 and TRBJ2-1; TRBD1, as called in the table, went unchecked against the DNA. TRBV21-1 is listed as a pseudogene. This CDR3 is built from 17 residues. CDR3 bases: TGTGCCAGCAGCAAAGGGCGCCAGGGGCCCTCCTACAATGAGCAGTTCTTC. This encodes CASSKGRQGPSYNEQFF.

The genes are TRBV28 and TRBJ1-2; perhaps TRBD1 as D (6 bases). The V end lost 7 bases, the J end lost 8 bases, and 17 bases lay between the germline ends. Germline V gene lookup returns CDR1 MDHEN and CDR2 SYDVKM. CDR3 length: 13 amino acids. The CDR3 DNA is TGTGCCAGCAACGAACAGGGTCGGAAGGGCTACACCTTC. This codes for CASNEQGRKGYTF.

The chain couples TRBV4-2 to TRBJ2-1; D may be TRBD2 (7 bases). Germline CDR1 reads LGHNA; CDR2 reads YNFKEQ. Trimming took off 4 bases at V and 7 bases at J, with 11 bases between the two ends. CDR3 size: 13 residues. The CDR3 DNA follows: TGTGCCAGCAGCCGAGGGGGGGAAAATGAGCAGTTCTTC. Protein: CASSRGGENEQFF.

The rearrangement links TRBV5-6 to TRBJ2-7; 11 bases match TRBD2. Germline V CDR1 and CDR2: SGHDT, YYEEEE. CDR3 length equals 15 residues. V was clipped by 4 bases and J by 5 bases; unmatched bases: 8. CDR3 DNA sequence: TGTGCCAGCAGCCAGGGACTAGCGGCTCGCGACGAGCAGTACGTC. It specifies CASSQGLAARDEQYV.

The chain has TRBV5-1 and TRBJ2-5; TRBD2 matches 7 bases. The CDR3 is made up of 15 amino acids. The germline gives CDR1 SGHRS, CDR2 YFSETQ. J gave up 2 bases and V 0 bases, and 4 bases lay outside the gene matches. This CDR3 reads CASSLDVSGQETQYF. As DNA, the CDR3 is TGCGCCAGCAGCTTGGATGTTAGCGGGCAAGAGACCCAGTACTTC.

V usage is TRBV30 and J usage is TRBJ1-1, with TRBD1 as a possible D gene (5 bases). V lost 3 bases to trimming and J lost 1 base, with 15 bases between them. Germline-derived CDR1 and CDR2 are GTSNPN and SVGIG (reference sequence). The CDR3 runs to 15 residues. Here the CDR3 DNA reads TGTGCCTGGAGACCTATAGTCGGACAGAACACTGAAGCTTTCTTT. Its translation is CAWRPIVGQNTEAFF.

The chain is built from TRBV18 and TRBJ1-2, with 9 bases that match TRBD1. CDR3 length: 15 residues. Looked up from germline, CDR1 is KGHSH and CDR2 is LQKENI. Trimming took 4 bases from V and 9 from J; bases not matched to a gene: 12. CDR3 sequence (DNA): TGTGCCAGCTCACTTACAGGACAGGGGCCCCGCAGCTACACCTTC. Translating it yields CASSLTGQGPRSYTF.

V usage is TRBV21-1 and J usage is TRBJ2-2; the D segment call TRBD1 is taken from the table without a DNA check. TRBV21-1 is a known pseudogene. This CDR3 has 19 residues. The CDR3 is CASLLPGQGLPTDTGELFF. The CDR3 region has the DNA TGTGCCAGTCTACTACCGGGACAGGGCCTCCCTACGGACACCGGGGAGCTGTTTTTT.

The CDR3 DNA reads TGTGCCAGCAGACCAACAGGGGGATCTGGAAACACCATATATTTT. It encodes CASRPTGGSGNTIYF. This chain uses TRBV7-8 with TRBJ1-3; 8 nucleotides agree with TRBD1. CDR1 is SGHVS and CDR2 is FQNEAQ in the germline V gene. Trimming removed 6 bases from V and 1 base from J; junction bases left unmatched: 5. The CDR3 spans 15 residues.

Notes on this clone: This sample also contains other DNA sequences that code for the same CDR3. The chain couples TRBV4-2 to TRBJ2-1; the D is unclear. V gave up 1 base and J gave up 3 bases, with 10 bases separating them. This CDR3 has 15 residues. CDR1 LGHNA and CDR2 YNFKEQ come from the germline V gene. The CDR3 is CASSQGREVYNEQFF. The CDR3 region has the DNA TGTGCCAGCAGCCAAGGCAGAGAGGTCTACAATGAGCAGTTCTTC.

This clone showed up just once. V and J are TRBV11-2 and TRBJ2-3; TRBD2 aligns across 7 bases. CDR1 is SGHAT and CDR2 is FQNNGV in the germline V gene. This CDR3 has 14 residues. V gave up 8 bases and J gave up 0 bases; unmatched junction bases: 5. Written as DNA, the CDR3 is TGTGCCAGCGTCTGGGGGGGGAGCACAGATACGCAGTATTTT. Encoded protein: CASVWGGSTDTQYF.